The 29 T cell receptor beta chains reported below all come from one sample, sequenced in a study of T cells of healthy individuals (dated by TCRdb to 2017 to 2018). Library generation was performed with 5' RACE. Instrument used: Illumina MiSeq. The raw public reads went through TCRdb reprocessing: fastp at Q25, MiXCR clone calling, in-frame beta chains kept. Merged by CDR3 protein, the rows form single entries marked with the most common genes and DNA. Recorded for this sample are around 100,000 distinct CDR3 sequences; 17% of them occurred a single time. Around 6.4% of the sample is held by the ten biggest clonotypes. All receptors derive from a human donor in good health.

This clonotype was recorded a few times. The chain couples TRBV2 to TRBJ1-1; D call uncertain. The CDR3 length is 11 residues. Germline-derived CDR1 and CDR2 are SNHLY and FYNNEI. V lost 11 bases and J lost 0, with 7 bases in between. CDR3 sequence: CAVALNTEAFF. In nucleotides, the CDR3 is TGTGCCGTCGCGTTGAACACTGAAGCTTTCTTT.

This clonotype was seen repeatedly, ten times or more. V gene TRBV7-2 combines with J gene TRBJ2-7; D gene uncertain. V dropped 1 base and J dropped 1 base, with 8 bases sitting between them. The CDR3 spans 14 residues. CDR1 is SGHTA and CDR2 is FQGNSA in the germline V gene. The CDR3 is CASSLVAPSYEQYF. The CDR3 coding sequence is TGTGCCAGCAGCTTAGTTGCGCCTTCCTACGAGCAGTACTTC.

In regard to this clonotype: A read error may explain this, as a much larger clone is one base away. The chain employs TRBV15 and TRBJ2-3; 8 positions match TRBD2. CDR1 LNHNV and CDR2 YYDKDF come from the germline V gene (reference sequence). The CDR3 has 15 amino acids. The CDR3 coding sequence is TGTGCCACCAGCAGCCTAGCGGGTCCCACAGATAAGCAGTATTTT. Translation gives CATSSLAGPTDKQYF.

This rearrangement joins TRBV20-1 to TRBJ2-7, with 7 bases that match TRBD2. The junction had 1 base not matched to a gene; V was cut back by 2 bases and J by 6 bases. The CDR3 spans 11 residues. Germline V gene data show CDR1 as DFQATT and CDR2 as SNEGSKA (reference sequence). The chain's CDR3 is CSARWGGEQYF. The CDR3 nucleotides are TGCAGTGCTAGATGGGGGGGCGAGCAGTACTTC.

The chain combines TRBV20-1 with TRBJ1-5; possible D gene TRBD1, 6 bases. Germline assignment: CDR1 DFQATT and CDR2 SNEGSKA (reference sequence). Trimming shortened V by 1 base and J by 1 base, and 11 bases separated the two germline ends. This CDR3 comprises 15 residues. The CDR3 DNA is TGCAGTGCTAGAGGGGGGGCGCGCAGCAATCAGCCCCAGCATTTT. Protein: CSARGGARSNQPQHF.

V and J are TRBV19 and TRBJ2-1; D possibly corresponds to TRBD2 (6 bases). Trimming pared 5 bases from V and 6 bases from J, leaving 14 bases between. This CDR3 spans 14 amino acids. Looked up from germline, CDR1 is LNHDA and CDR2 is SQIVND (reference sequence). In DNA form, the CDR3 reads TGTGCCAGTAGTTCCTGGGACTGGAGCAATGAGCAGTTCTTC. This encodes CASSSWDWSNEQFF.

A note on this clonotype: The junction and the germline gene differ at one end; a read error may be behind it. The chain uses TRBV10-3 and TRBJ2-2; maybe TRBD2 (6 bases). The CDR3 totals 17 residues. Germline V gene lookup returns CDR1 ENHRY and CDR2 SYGVKD. CDR3 residues: CAISESQRAANTGDLFF. The CDR3 bases are TGTGCCATCAGTGAGTCGCAGCGGGCCGCGAACACCGGGGATCTGTTTTTT.

CDR3 DNA sequence: TGTGCCAGCACAACTAGCGGGAACTACAATGAGCAGTTCTTC. The encoded protein is CASTTSGNYNEQFF. The chain employs TRBV6-2 or TRBV6-3 and TRBJ2-1; 10 positions match TRBD2. Germline V lookup: CDR1 MNHEY, CDR2 SVGEGT. Unmatched junction bases numbered 3, after V lost 7 bases and J lost 3 bases. This CDR3 spans 14 amino acids.

There are many counts of this clonotype. The chain couples TRBV29-1 to TRBJ2-7, with 11 bases fitting TRBD1. CDR3 size: 13 residues. Trimming at V came to 3 bases and at J to 3 bases, leaving 1 base not matched to a gene. Per germline, CDR1 SQVTM and CDR2 ANQGSEA. The CDR3 region is CSVEGQGDYEQYF. As DNA, the CDR3 is TGCAGCGTTGAGGGACAGGGGGACTACGAGCAGTACTTC.

This clonotype was observed a few times. The rearrangement joins TRBV29-1 to TRBJ2-7; weak D call: TRBD1 (6 bases). V was shortened by 5 bases and J by 5 bases, with 16 bases between the two germline ends. This CDR3 is built from 13 residues. CDR1 is SQVTM and CDR2 is ANQGSEA in the germline V gene. CDR3: CSVSGQPADEQYF. The CDR3 nucleotides are TGCAGCGTTAGCGGACAGCCGGCCGACGAGCAGTACTTC.

This clonotype was counted a few times. The V gene is TRBV5-1, the J gene TRBJ1-6; weak D call: TRBD1 (6 bases). The CDR3 has 15 residues. Deletions cut 3 bases from V and 2 bases from J, with 9 bases between. Germline lookup yields CDR1 SGHRS and CDR2 YFSETQ. CDR3 DNA sequence: TGCGCCAGCAGCTCCGGACAGCCCTATAATTCACCCCTCCACTTT. Protein: CASSSGQPYNSPLHF.

In its sample, this clonotype was seen many times. V usage is TRBV2 and J usage is TRBJ2-5; 8 bases agree with TRBD1. CDR1 SNHLY and CDR2 FYNNEI come from the germline V gene. With 4 bases clipped from V and 4 bases from J, the junction kept 8 bases outside the gene matches. The CDR3 contains 15 residues. CDR3 DNA sequence: TGTGCCAGCAGTGCAAATGGACAGGGCCCAGAGACCCAGTACTTC. This encodes CASSANGQGPETQYF.

This clonotype was recorded a few times. The chain employs TRBV10-3 and TRBJ2-1, with D perhaps matching TRBD1 or TRBD2 (5 bases each). Germline V gene sequence: CDR1 ENHRY, CDR2 SYGVKD. V lost 8 bases and J 7 bases, leaving 21 bases between the germline ends. The CDR3 totals 15 residues. The CDR3 nucleotides are TGTGCCATCCATGCCGGGACCCGGGAAGGGAATGAGCAGTTCTTC. Encoded protein: CAIHAGTREGNEQFF.

The chain employs TRBV11-1 and TRBJ2-7; D gene unclear. CDR1 SGHAT and CDR2 FQDESV come from the germline V gene (reference sequence). The V and J ends lost 5 bases and 5 bases respectively, with 10 bases between them. There are 12 residues in the CDR3. CDR3 region: CASSPRRDEQYF. For the CDR3, the DNA is TGTGCCAGCAGCCCCAGGCGTGACGAGCAGTACTTC.

The V gene is TRBV29-1, the J gene TRBJ2-3; D ambiguous. CDR1 and CDR2 (germline): SQVTM, ANQGSEA. V lost 2 bases and J lost 2, with 11 bases in between. The CDR3 has 14 amino acids. The CDR3 DNA sequence: TGCAGCGTTGAATCTCGCCTAAACACAGATACGCAGTATTTT. Its translation is CSVESRLNTDTQYF.

This clonotype was observed a few times. This chain uses TRBV9 with TRBJ1-1, with D uncertain. The CDR3 loop spans 13 amino acids. Germline assignment: CDR1 SGDLS and CDR2 YYNGEE. Trimming pared 0 bases from V and 4 bases from J, leaving 7 bases between. CDR3 protein: CASSVGRSTEAFF. In DNA form, the CDR3 reads TGTGCCAGCAGCGTAGGCAGGAGCACTGAAGCTTTCTTT.

The chain recombines TRBV28 with TRBJ2-7; 10 bases agree with TRBD1. This CDR3 is built from 16 residues. The germline CDR1 and CDR2 sequences are MDHEN and SYDVKM. J was trimmed by 1 base and V by 1 base; bases with no gene match: 4. DNA for the CDR3: TGTGCCAGCAGTTTATTCGGACAGGGGGGATCCTACGAGCAGTACTTC. Protein sequence: CASSLFGQGGSYEQYF.

This clonotype was picked up a small number of times. The chain has TRBV3-1 and TRBJ1-1, with TRBD1 as a possible D gene (5 bases). The germline V and J ends were trimmed by 4 bases and 5 bases, with 8 bases remaining between them. The CDR3 covers 12 residues. Germline lookup yields CDR1 LGHDT and CDR2 YNNKEL (reference sequence). CDR3 region: CASSRGGTEAFF. Written as DNA, the CDR3 is TGTGCCAGCAGCCGGGGGGGGACTGAAGCTTTCTTT.

A few counts support this clonotype. The J gene is TRBJ2-7, the V gene TRBV7-9; perhaps TRBD2 as D (5 bases). Germline V gene sequence: CDR1 SEHNR, CDR2 FQNEAQ (reference sequence). V lost 8 bases and J 0 bases, leaving 14 bases between the germline ends. This CDR3 contains 14 residues. CDR3 nucleotides: TGTGCCAGCGCTGAATCCGGGGTCTCCTACGAGCAGTACTTC. As protein: CASAESGVSYEQYF.

The chain links TRBV28 to TRBJ1-1; 8 bases fit TRBD1. This CDR3 has 14 residues. Germline V gene data show CDR1 as MDHEN and CDR2 as SYDVKM. The trim removed 6 bases at V and 0 bases at J, leaving 3 bases unmatched. The CDR3 DNA reads as TGTGCCAGCAGGGGGGGACAGGTGAACACTGAAGCTTTCTTT. This codes for CASRGGQVNTEAFF. Combining the CDR3 with reference TRBV28 and TRBJ1-1 gives the whole variable domain DVKVTQSSRYLVKRTGEKVFLECVQDMDHENMFWYRQDPGLGLRLIYFSYDVKMKEKGDIPEGYSVSREKKERFSLILESASTNQTSMYLCASRGGQVNTEAFFGQGTRLTVV.

There are a few counts of this clonotype. The rearrangement joins TRBV30 to TRBJ1-3, with D hard to call. Germline loops: CDR1 GTSNPN, CDR2 SVGIG (reference sequence). V was cut by 2 bases and J by 4 bases, with 6 bases left in between. The CDR3 loop spans 12 amino acids. The CDR3 loop is CAWSNTGNTIYF. As DNA, the CDR3 is TGTGCCTGGAGTAACACCGGAAACACCATATATTTT.

The CDR3 region is CASSQDWATPFYGYTF. The CDR3 coding sequence is TGCGCCAGCAGCCAAGATTGGGCAACCCCTTTCTATGGCTACACCTTC. The V gene is TRBV4-3, the J gene TRBJ1-2; D call uncertain. The V gene lost 0 bases and the J gene lost 4 bases, with 15 bases spanning the gap. Germline V gene data show CDR1 as LGHNA and CDR2 as YSLEER. This CDR3 spans 16 amino acids.

Comments on this clonotype: The junction departs from the called germline gene at one end, perhaps through a read error. The chain links TRBV6-5 to TRBJ2-7; D is unresolved. The CDR3 loop spans 9 amino acids. The germline CDR1 and CDR2 sequences are MNHEY and SVGAGI. The CDR3 nucleotides are TGTGCCAGCAGTTACGGGTGCCTCTTC. It is translated as CASSYGCLF.

The J gene is TRBJ2-5, the V gene TRBV29-1; D uncertain. Per the germline V gene, CDR1 is SQVTM and CDR2 is ANQGSEA. V was clipped by 0 bases and J by 7 bases, with 6 bases between them. The CDR3 totals 11 residues. The CDR3 is CSVEEGRTQYF. CDR3 DNA: TGCAGCGTTGAAGAGGGAAGGACCCAGTACTTC.

This clonotype has only a few counts. The chain couples TRBV4-1 to TRBJ2-5, with D perhaps given as TRBD1 or TRBD2 (6 bases each). Germline loops: CDR1 MGHRA, CDR2 YSYEKL. CDR3 length: 16 residues. V lost 0 bases and J 2 bases, leaving 13 bases between the germline ends. The CDR3 DNA is TGCGCCAGCAGCCAAGATAAAGGGGGGTGGCAAGAGACCCAGTACTTC. Its translation: CASSQDKGGWQETQYF.

This clonotype turned up a few times. The chain joins TRBV28 to TRBJ2-3; tentative D call: TRBD1 (5 bases). Trimming pared 5 bases from V and 3 bases from J, leaving 9 bases between. Germline lookup yields CDR1 MDHEN and CDR2 SYDVKM. The CDR3 covers 13 residues. CDR3 bases: TGTGCCAGCAGTCCCGCAGGGACAGATACGCAGTATTTT. Translation: CASSPAGTDTQYF.

The chain links TRBV4-3 to TRBJ1-1; possible D gene TRBD1, 5 bases. Trimming pared 1 base from V and 1 base from J, leaving 13 bases between. The CDR3 is made up of 16 amino acids. CDR1 LGHNA and CDR2 YSLEER come from the germline V gene. The CDR3 DNA is TGCGCCAGCAGCCAAGTGATAGGGGTGGGGAACACTGAAGCTTTCTTT. Residues: CASSQVIGVGNTEAFF.

V usage is TRBV29-1 and J usage is TRBJ2-1, with 9 bases lining up with TRBD1. The junction had 9 bases not matched to a gene; V was cut back by 7 bases and J by 8 bases. Looked up from germline, CDR1 is SQVTM and CDR2 is ANQGSEA. CDR3 length equals 13 residues. Here the CDR3 reads CSANRGPRDEQFF. CDR3 DNA: TGCAGCGCCAACAGGGGGCCCCGGGATGAGCAGTTCTTC.

This chain links TRBV7-6 with TRBJ2-7; 10 nucleotides agree with TRBD1. Trimming took 5 bases from V and 0 from J; bases not matched to a gene: 13. Per the germline V gene, CDR1 is SGHVS and CDR2 is FNYEAQ. This CDR3 comprises 18 residues. Here the CDR3 reads CASSPPGQGILFSYEQYF. CDR3 DNA sequence: TGTGCCAGCAGCCCCCCGGGACAGGGGATTTTATTCTCCTACGAGCAGTACTTC. The full variable domain, with the rest looked up from reference TRBV7-6 and TRBJ2-7, is GAGVSQSPRYKVTKRGQDVALRCDPISGHVSLYWYRQALGQGPEFLTYFNYEAQQDKSGLPNDRFSAERPEGSISTLTIQRTEQRDSAMYRCASSPPGQGILFSYEQYFGPGTRLTVT.